One sample yielded the 6 T cell receptor beta chains listed below, sequenced in a study of T cell repertoires in cytomegalovirus infection. TCRdb used MiXCR to reprocess the reads, holding one entry per CDR3 protein. Of roughly 720,000 distinct CDR3 sequences in the sample, less than 40% were seen once. Sequenced input: PBMCs. The receptors were sampled from a human donor in good health (CMV status not recorded). Some clones in this sample may be carry-over from other donors' samples.

This clonotype occurred once. Since a much larger clone is just one base distant, this may be a read error. This chain uses TRBV28 with TRBJ2-4, with TRBD2 matching 8 bases. The germline CDR1 and CDR2 sequences are MDHEN and SYDVKM. V lost 7 bases to trimming and J lost 5 bases; unmatched junction nucleotides: 7. The CDR3 totals 14 residues. This chain's CDR3 is CASMAGGAENIQYF. The CDR3 DNA sequence: TGTGCCAGCATGGCGGGGGGCGCCGAAAACATTCAGTACTTC.

The chain uses TRBV7-8 and TRBJ2-2; 14 bases are shared with TRBD2. Germline V gives CDR1 SGHVS, CDR2 FQNEAQ. The J segment lost 0 bases and the V segment lost 0 bases, leaving 6 bases of the junction unmatched. The CDR3 sequence is 20 residues long. The CDR3 is CASSLAEGLAGVANTGELFF. CDR3 in DNA: TGTGCCAGCAGCTTAGCCGAGGGACTAGCGGGGGTAGCGAACACCGGGGAGCTGTTTTTT.

The chain uses TRBV12-3 or TRBV12-4 and TRBJ1-2, with TRBD1 matching over 10 bases. V shed 6 bases, J shed 8 bases, and the junction held 6 bases outside the gene matches. This CDR3 is 13 amino acids long. CDR3 amino acids: CASSIDRGQGYTF. In nucleotides, the CDR3 is TGTGCCAGCAGCATCGACAGGGGGCAGGGCTACACCTTC.

Concerning this clonotype: This may arise from a read error, as a much more abundant clone is one base away. The chain combines TRBV7-2 with TRBJ2-1, with a weak D call TRBD1 (6 bases). This CDR3 region has 11 residues. Germline V gene sequence: CDR1 SGHTA, CDR2 FQGNSA. The CDR3 protein is CASSPTGRQLF. Here the CDR3 DNA reads TGTGCCAGCAGCCCGACAGGAAGGCAGTTGTTC.

This clonotype has more than one count but fewer than ten. J is TRBJ2-7 and V is TRBV28, with 11 bases matching TRBD1. This CDR3 has 17 amino acids. V gave up 5 bases and J gave up 5 bases; unmatched junction bases: 14. Looked up from germline, CDR1 is MDHEN and CDR2 is SYDVKM. The CDR3: CASSLPGQGGKSDEQYF. CDR3 DNA sequence: TGTGCCAGCAGTCTACCGGGACAGGGGGGGAAATCGGACGAGCAGTACTTC. The variable domain in full, completed from reference TRBV28 and TRBJ2-7, reads DVKVTQSSRYLVKRTGEKVFLECVQDMDHENMFWYRQDPGLGLRLIYFSYDVKMKEKGDIPEGYSVSREKKERFSLILESASTNQTSMYLCASSLPGQGGKSDEQYFGPGTRLTVT.

The chain is built from TRBV2 and TRBJ2-1; 8 bases are shared with TRBD1. J was trimmed by 10 bases and V by 7 bases; bases with no gene match: 12. CDR3 length equals 14 residues. CDR1 and CDR2 (germline): SNHLY, FYNNEI. CDR3 coding DNA: TGTGCCAGCAATACCTGGGACAGGCCCCGGGAGCAGTTCTTC. As protein: CASNTWDRPREQFF. Full variable domain (missing parts from reference TRBV2 and TRBJ2-1): EPEVTQTPSHQVTQMGQEVILRCVPISNHLYFYWYRQILGQKVEFLVSFYNNEISEKSEIFDDQFSVERPDGSNFTLKIRSTKLEDSAMYFCASNTWDRPREQFFGPGTRLTVL.